The next 28 T cell receptor beta chains were all read from a single sample in a study of cytomegalovirus exposure and HLA in healthy donors. The repertoire was sequenced with immunoSEQ multiplex PCR; TCRdb's copy has only in-frame clones and lacks some. The sample has about 150,000 clones; approximately 86% are singletons. The source material was PBMCs. These TCRs come from a man between 18 and 35 years old in good health and CMV-seropositive.

The rearrangement joins TRBV7-9 to TRBJ1-1; D is uncertain. The germline V gene has CDR1 SEHNR and CDR2 FQNEAQ (reference sequence). V was clipped by 4 bases and J by 4 bases, with 13 bases between them. The CDR3 spans 14 residues. The CDR3 loop reads CASSSREGGTEAFF. The CDR3 nucleotides read TGTGCCAGCAGCTCCCGGGAGGGAGGCACTGAAGCTTTCTTT.

The chain recombines TRBV29-1 with TRBJ2-1; D might be TRBD1 (7 bases). Germline V gene sequence: CDR1 SQVTM, CDR2 ANQGSEA. CDR3 size: 14 residues. Trimming left V 4 bases short and J 8 bases short, with 18 bases between. CDR3 in amino acids: CSVGWRGLGDEQFF. The CDR3 DNA sequence: TGCAGCGTTGGATGGAGGGGGCTTGGCGATGAGCAGTTCTTC.

About this clone itself: A junction end diverges from the germline sequence, so it may reflect a read error. V is TRBV5-1 and J is TRBJ2-3; the match to TRBD2 covers 9 bases. This CDR3 contains 15 residues. Germline V gene data show CDR1 as SGHRS and CDR2 as YFSETQ. In nucleotides, the CDR3 is TGCGCCAGCAGCTTGACCGGGACTAGCACCGATACGCAGTATTTT. The encoded protein is CASSLTGTSTDTQYF.

The rearrangement uses TRBV11-2 and TRBJ1-1; D is ambiguous. The V end was cut by 2 bases, the J end by 1 base, with 8 bases between. This CDR3 region has 14 residues. Germline CDR1 and CDR2: SGHAT and FQNNGV. The CDR3 DNA reads TGTGCCAGCAGCTTACCGAGGCAGAACACTGAAGCTTTCTTT. Its translation: CASSLPRQNTEAFF.

The chain combines TRBV25-1 with TRBJ2-5; D is possibly TRBD2 (5 bases). The germline gives CDR1 MGHDK, CDR2 SYGVNS. V lost 4 bases to trimming and J lost 4 bases, with 13 bases between them. The CDR3 is 14 residues long. CDR3 sequence (DNA): TGTGCCAGCAGTGGGGAGACTTTACGAGAGACCCAGTACTTC. Its protein is CASSGETLRETQYF.

The chain carries TRBV27 and TRBJ1-6; D perhaps matches TRBD1 (6 bases). Germline V gives CDR1 MNHEY, CDR2 SMNVEV (reference sequence). This CDR3 comprises 14 residues. Trimming took 6 bases from V and 5 from J, leaving 11 bases between them. This CDR3 is CASRPGGHNSPLHF. For the CDR3, the DNA is TGTGCCAGCAGGCCCGGGGGGCATAATTCACCCCTCCACTTT.

The chain couples TRBV4-1 to TRBJ2-7; D is possibly TRBD1 (5 bases). Germline CDR1 reads MGHRA; CDR2 reads YSYEKL. Trimming cost V 4 bases and J 5 bases, with 15 bases left between them. The CDR3 covers 14 residues. The CDR3 here is CASSLGSPGHEQYF. The DNA of the CDR3 is TGCGCCAGCAGCCTCGGGTCCCCAGGGCACGAGCAGTACTTC.

The chain couples TRBV9 to TRBJ2-2; TRBD1 aligns across 8 bases. Germline trimming cut 5 bases from V and 5 bases from J; bases unmatched to any gene: 2. The CDR3 consists of 13 residues. CDR1 is SGDLS, CDR2 YYNGEE, per germline. This CDR3 reads CASSQGATGELFF. The CDR3 nucleotides are TGTGCCAGCAGTCAGGGGGCGACCGGGGAGCTGTTTTTT. Using reference TRBV9 and TRBJ2-2 for the parts outside the CDR3, the full variable domain is DSGVTQTPKHLITATGQRVTLRCSPRSGDLSVYWYQQSLDQGLQFLIQYYNGEERAKGNILERFSAQQFPDLHSELNLSSLELGDSALYFCASSQGATGELFFGEGSRLTVL.

The chain is built from TRBV2 and TRBJ1-5, with D perhaps TRBD1 (5 bases). CDR1 SNHLY and CDR2 FYNNEI come from the germline V gene. Between the trimmed V and J ends, which lost 7 bases and 5 bases, there was a span of 12 bases. The CDR3 runs to 13 residues. The CDR3 bases are TGTGCCAGCACCCTAGACAGATATCAGCCCCAGCATTTT. Amino acids: CASTLDRYQPQHF.

The rearrangement joins TRBV11-3 to TRBJ2-5, with 14 bases identical to TRBD2. The CDR3 contains 16 residues. The junction had 7 bases not matched to a gene; V was cut back by 5 bases and J by 5 bases. Germline V gene lookup returns CDR1 SGHNT and CDR2 YENEEA. The CDR3 DNA is TGTGCCAGCAGCAAGGGACTAGCGGGGGAGACTGAGACCCAGTACTTC. Translation gives CASSKGLAGETETQYF.

This chain uses TRBV6-1 with TRBJ2-1; 7 bases fit TRBD2. This CDR3 is built from 14 residues. V was clipped by 3 bases and J by 7 bases; unmatched bases: 6. Germline V gene lookup returns CDR1 MNHNS and CDR2 SASEGT. The CDR3 coding sequence is TGTGCCAGCAGTGATTATCGGGGGGAGAATGAGCAGTTCTTC. Its translation is CASSDYRGENEQFF.

CDR3 in amino acids: CASSQDITGVYYGYTF. The CDR3, as DNA: TGCGCCAGCAGCCAAGATATTACAGGGGTTTACTATGGCTACACCTTC. The J gene is TRBJ1-2, the V gene TRBV4-1; 7 positions agree with TRBD1. CDR3 size: 16 residues. Germline CDR1 is MGHRA and CDR2 is YSYEKL. With V trimmed by 0 bases and J by 3 bases, 7 bases remained unmatched.

J is TRBJ2-1 and V is TRBV2; 9 nucleotides line up with TRBD1. The CDR3 contains 9 residues. V dropped 8 bases and J dropped 15; count of bases not matched to a gene: 2. Germline V gives CDR1 SNHLY, CDR2 FYNNEI. This chain's CDR3 is CASGTGRFF. The DNA of the CDR3 is TGTGCCAGCGGGACAGGGAGGTTCTTC. Looking up the rest from reference TRBV2 and TRBJ2-1 gives the full variable domain: EPEVTQTPSHQVTQMGQEVILRCVPISNHLYFYWYRQILGQKVEFLVSFYNNEISEKSEIFDDQFSVERPDGSNFTLKIRSTKLEDSAMYFCASGTGRFFGPGTRLTVL.

The rearrangement joins TRBV14 to TRBJ2-2; tentatively, D is TRBD2 (6 bases). Deletions cut 7 bases from V and 5 bases from J, with 17 bases between. Per germline, CDR1 SGHDN and CDR2 FVKESK. This CDR3 contains 15 residues. CDR3 DNA sequence: TGTGCCAGCAACGGAGGGAATGCCGTGACCGGGGAGCTGTTTTTT. It yields the protein CASNGGNAVTGELFF.

The chain links TRBV7-9 to TRBJ2-6; 7 bases match TRBD1. Germline trimming cut 6 bases from V and 0 bases from J; bases unmatched to any gene: 14. The CDR3 runs 19 residues. The V gene's germline CDR1 is SEHNR and CDR2 FQNEAQ (reference sequence). CDR3 residues: CASRSGRGTPHSGANVLTF. CDR3 coding DNA: TGTGCCAGCAGGTCCGGCAGGGGGACCCCTCACTCTGGGGCCAACGTCCTGACTTTC.

This clone occurred many times. The chain has TRBV6-4 and TRBJ2-1; 9 bases agree with TRBD2. The V and J ends lost 3 bases and 5 bases, in that order; junction bases with no gene match: 2. The CDR3 spans 14 residues. Germline V gene data show CDR1 as MRHNA and CDR2 as SNTAGT. The CDR3 DNA follows: TGTGCCAGCAGTGATAGCGGGGGACACAATGAGCAGTTCTTC. It translates to CASSDSGGHNEQFF.

The CDR3 nucleotides are TGTGCCAGCAGTTACTCCAAAAATCACCAAGAGACCCAGTACTTC. Protein: CASSYSKNHQETQYF. The chain carries TRBV6-6 and TRBJ2-5; D not resolved. Trimming shortened V by 0 bases and J by 0 bases, and 8 bases separated the two germline ends. The germline V gene encodes CDR1 MNHNY and CDR2 SVGAGI (reference sequence). The CDR3 totals 15 residues.

The chain employs TRBV6-5 and TRBJ2-1, with 10 positions matching TRBD1. The length of the CDR3 is 14 residues. V gave up 8 bases and J gave up 7 bases; unmatched junction bases: 8. Germline lookup yields CDR1 MNHEY and CDR2 SVGAGI. The CDR3 region is CASSGTGAGNEQFF. CDR3 nucleotides: TGTGCCAGCTCCGGGACAGGGGCAGGGAATGAGCAGTTCTTC.

This chain connects TRBV6-1 to TRBJ1-3; the D gene is possibly TRBD1 (5 bases). The CDR3 totals 13 residues. V gave up 7 bases and J gave up 4 bases, with 11 bases separating them. The germline CDR1 and CDR2 sequences are MNHNS and SASEGT. As DNA, the CDR3 is TGTGCCAGCATTAGGGGTGGAGGAAACACCATATATTTT. Protein sequence: CASIRGGGNTIYF.

The CDR3 sequence: CASSPSRTVNTIYF. The CDR3 coding sequence is TGTGCCAGCAGTCCATCCCGGACAGTAAACACCATATATTTT. The rearrangement joins TRBV16 to TRBJ1-3; a possible D gene is TRBD1 (6 bases). Germline CDR1 and CDR2: KGHSY and FQNENV. The CDR3 is made up of 14 amino acids. V shed 6 bases and J shed 6 bases, with 15 bases lying between them.

The chain is built from TRBV5-6 and TRBJ2-7; TRBD1 matches at 8 bases. This CDR3 comprises 15 residues. Trimming removed 0 bases from V and 7 bases from J; junction bases left unmatched: 9. Germline lookup yields CDR1 SGHDT and CDR2 YYEEEE. The CDR3 bases are TGTGCCAGCAGCTTGGTAGGACAGGGTCCCTGGGAGCAGTACTTC. It encodes CASSLVGQGPWEQYF.

This clone has just a few counts. This chain joins TRBV4-1 and TRBJ2-2, with D uncertain. CDR1 and CDR2 (germline): MGHRA, YSYEKL. V lost 1 base and J lost 4, with 4 bases in between. The length of the CDR3 is 13 residues. The CDR3 DNA reads TGCGCCAGCAGCCAAGTGAGCACCGGGGAGCTGTTTTTT. This encodes CASSQVSTGELFF.

This chain joins TRBV19 and TRBJ1-1; D call uncertain. Germline lookup yields CDR1 LNHDA and CDR2 SQIVND (reference sequence). V was clipped by 1 base and J by 6 bases, with 9 bases between them. The CDR3 loop spans 13 amino acids. CDR3 sequence (DNA): TGTGCCAGTAGTATAGTCGGGTCGGCTGAAGCTTTCTTT. Protein sequence: CASSIVGSAEAFF.

This clone showed up just a few times. J is TRBJ2-7 and V is TRBV10-1, with D perhaps TRBD2 (5 bases). V gave up 4 bases and J gave up 5 bases, with 9 bases separating them. Germline V gene sequence: CDR1 WNHNN, CDR2 SYGVQD (reference sequence). The CDR3 covers 12 residues. The CDR3 spells CASSGGIHEQYF. In DNA, the CDR3 is TGCGCCAGCAGTGGAGGGATCCACGAGCAGTACTTC.

The V and J genes are TRBV11-2 and TRBJ1-2; D call uncertain. Trimming took 5 bases from V and 4 from J, leaving 17 bases between them. From germline, CDR1 is SGHAT and CDR2 FQNNGV. The CDR3 is made up of 15 amino acids. The chain's CDR3 is CASSPGPQGGYGYTF. In DNA form, the CDR3 reads TGTGCCAGCAGCCCTGGCCCCCAAGGCGGCTATGGCTACACCTTC.

In this sample, this clone turned up once. The chain couples TRBV4-1 to TRBJ1-1; tentatively, D is TRBD1 (5 bases). The germline V and J ends were trimmed by 1 base and 2 bases, with 14 bases remaining between them. Germline lookup yields CDR1 MGHRA and CDR2 YSYEKL. This CDR3 is 16 amino acids long. CDR3 DNA sequence: TGCGCCAGCAGCCAAGGGTTGATTAGGGGAAACACTGAAGCTTTCTTT. Translation: CASSQGLIRGNTEAFF.

The gene calls are TRBV19 and TRBJ1-2; TRBD1 is a possible D gene (5 bases). The V and J ends lost 0 bases and 7 bases respectively, with 15 bases between them. CDR1 is LNHDA, CDR2 SQIVND, per germline (reference sequence). The CDR3 is made up of 15 amino acids. DNA for the CDR3: TGTGCCAGTAGTATAGATCATGGTCAGGGATCTGGCTACACCTTC. Residues: CASSIDHGQGSGYTF. Using reference TRBV19 and TRBJ1-2 for the parts outside the CDR3, the full variable domain is DGGITQSPKYLFRKEGQNVTLSCEQNLNHDAMYWYRQDPGQGLRLIYYSQIVNDFQKGDIAEGYSVSREKKESFPLTVTSAQKNPTAFYLCASSIDHGQGSGYTFGSGTRLTVV.

The gene calls are TRBV23-1 and TRBJ2-1; TRBD2 is a possible D gene (5 bases). TRBV23-1 is flagged as an ORF with uncertain function. Trimming took 4 bases from V and 11 from J, leaving 18 bases between them. The length of the CDR3 is 14 residues. The CDR3 protein is CASSLGGRGSKQFF. The CDR3, as DNA: TGCGCCAGCAGTCTGGGTGGGCGAGGGTCTAAGCAGTTCTTC.